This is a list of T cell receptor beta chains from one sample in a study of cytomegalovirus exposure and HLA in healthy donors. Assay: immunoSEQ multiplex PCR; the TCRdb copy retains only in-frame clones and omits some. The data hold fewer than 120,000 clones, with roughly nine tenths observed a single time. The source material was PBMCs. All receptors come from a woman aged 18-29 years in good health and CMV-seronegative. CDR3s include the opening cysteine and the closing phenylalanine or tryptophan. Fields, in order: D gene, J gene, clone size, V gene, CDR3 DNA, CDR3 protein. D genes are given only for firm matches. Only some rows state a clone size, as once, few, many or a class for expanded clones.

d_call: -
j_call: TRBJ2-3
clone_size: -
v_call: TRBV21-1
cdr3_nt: TGTGCCAGCCCTACCCCGGGTGGCACAGATACGCAGTATTTT
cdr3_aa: CASPTPGGTDTQYF

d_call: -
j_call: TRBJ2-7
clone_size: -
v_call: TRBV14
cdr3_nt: TGTGCCAGCAGCACAAACAGGGCTAGGGAGCAGTACTTC
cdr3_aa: CASSTNRAREQYF

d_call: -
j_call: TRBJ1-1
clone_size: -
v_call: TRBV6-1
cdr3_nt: TGTGCCAGCAGTGAGCCGACAGACGCCACTGAAGCTTTCTTT
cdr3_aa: CASSEPTDATEAFF

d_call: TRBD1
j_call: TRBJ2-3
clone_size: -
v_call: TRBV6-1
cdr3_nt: TGTGCCAGCAGTGTAATACAGGGGGCAGATACGCAGTATTTT
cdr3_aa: CASSVIQGADTQYF

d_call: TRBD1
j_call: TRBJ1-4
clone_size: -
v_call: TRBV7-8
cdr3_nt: TGTGCCAGCAGCTCGGGACAGGTCGAAAAACTGTTTTTT
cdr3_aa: CASSSGQVEKLFF

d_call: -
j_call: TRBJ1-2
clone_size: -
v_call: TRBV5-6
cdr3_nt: TGTGCCAGCAGCTGGGGCCGGGGGGCCCCCTATGGCTACACCTTC
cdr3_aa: CASSWGRGAPYGYTF

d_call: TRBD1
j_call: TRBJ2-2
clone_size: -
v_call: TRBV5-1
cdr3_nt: TGCGCCAGCAGCTTAGACACAGGGGCTGGGGAGCTGTTTTTT
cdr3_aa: CASSLDTGAGELFF

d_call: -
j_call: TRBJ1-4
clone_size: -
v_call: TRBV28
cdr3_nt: TGTGCCAGCAGTTTACGGGGGGGCGGAGAAAAACTGTTTTTT
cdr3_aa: CASSLRGGGEKLFF

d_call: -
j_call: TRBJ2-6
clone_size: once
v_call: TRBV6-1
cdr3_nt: TGTGCCAGCAGTGAACAGGGCTCTGGGGCCAACGTCCTGACTTTC
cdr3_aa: CASSEQGSGANVLTF

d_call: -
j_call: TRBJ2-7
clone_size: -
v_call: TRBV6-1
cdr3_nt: TGTGCCAGCAGTGAAGCTGGGGCAGGGAACCCCTACGAGCAGTACTTC
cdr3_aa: CASSEAGAGNPYEQYF

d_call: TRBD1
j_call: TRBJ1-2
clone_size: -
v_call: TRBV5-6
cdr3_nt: TGTGCCAGCAGCTTGCAGGGGGACAGGGCTTATGGCTACACCTTC
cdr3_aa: CASSLQGDRAYGYTF

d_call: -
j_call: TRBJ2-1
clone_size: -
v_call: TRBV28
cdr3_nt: TGTGCGACCCGGAGCTCCTACAATGAGCAGTTCTTC
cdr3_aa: CATRSSYNEQFF

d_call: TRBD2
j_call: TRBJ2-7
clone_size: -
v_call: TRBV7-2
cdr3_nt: TGTGCCAGCAGCTTAGAGGGACTAGCCTACGAGCAGTACTTC
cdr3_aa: CASSLEGLAYEQYF

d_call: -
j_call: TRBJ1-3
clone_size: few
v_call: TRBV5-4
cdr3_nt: TGTGCCAGCAGCTTGCAGGGTACTGGAAACACCATATATTTT
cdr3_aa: CASSLQGTGNTIYF

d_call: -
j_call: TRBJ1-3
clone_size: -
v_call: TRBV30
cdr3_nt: TGTGCCTGGAGTGTACCGGGGGGGTCAGGAAATCTTCGAAACACCATATATTTT
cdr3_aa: CAWSVPGGSGNLRNTIYF

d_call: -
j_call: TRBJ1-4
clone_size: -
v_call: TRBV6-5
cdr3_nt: TGTGCCAGCAGTTACTCGACAGGAGGTAGTGAAAAACTGTTTTTT
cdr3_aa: CASSYSTGGSEKLFF

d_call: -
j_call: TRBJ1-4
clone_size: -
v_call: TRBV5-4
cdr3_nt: TGTGCCAGCAGCTTGGACGGGGGTCCTTTTCAAAAACTGTTTTTT
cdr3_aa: CASSLDGGPFQKLFF

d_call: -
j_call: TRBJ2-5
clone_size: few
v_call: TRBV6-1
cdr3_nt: TGTGCCAGCAGTCCCCAAGAAGGGGGAGGGGAGACCCAGTACTTC
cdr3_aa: CASSPQEGGGETQYF

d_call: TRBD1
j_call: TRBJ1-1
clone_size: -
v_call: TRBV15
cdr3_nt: TGTGCCACCAGCGAACACAGGGGAAGGAACACTGAAGCTTTCTTT
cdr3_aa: CATSEHRGRNTEAFF

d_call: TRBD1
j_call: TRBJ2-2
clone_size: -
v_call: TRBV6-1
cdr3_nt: TGTGCCAGCGTCAGATCTACAGGGGCCGGGGAGCTGTTTTTT
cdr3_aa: CASVRSTGAGELFF

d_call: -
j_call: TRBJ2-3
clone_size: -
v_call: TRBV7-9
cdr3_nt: TGTGCCGCCCAGGGGGGCCAGTCTAGCACAGATACGCAGTATTTT
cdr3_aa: CAAQGGQSSTDTQYF

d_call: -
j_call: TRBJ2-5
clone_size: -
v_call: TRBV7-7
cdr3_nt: TGTGCTAGCAGCTTAGCGCCCGGCGGGTACCAAGAGACCCAGTACTTC
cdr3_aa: CASSLAPGGYQETQYF

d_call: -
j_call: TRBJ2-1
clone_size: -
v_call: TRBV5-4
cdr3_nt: TGTGCCAGCAGCTTCTTCATTAGCTCCTACAATGAGCAGTTCTTC
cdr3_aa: CASSFFISSYNEQFF

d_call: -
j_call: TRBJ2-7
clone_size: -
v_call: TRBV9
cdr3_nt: TGTGCCAGCAGCGTAGCGGCAGGGAATTCTTACGAGCAGTACTTC
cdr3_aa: CASSVAAGNSYEQYF

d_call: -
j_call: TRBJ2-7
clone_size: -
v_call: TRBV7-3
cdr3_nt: TGTGCCAGCAGCTTAACGGGACAATCCTACGAGCAGTACTTC
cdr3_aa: CASSLTGQSYEQYF

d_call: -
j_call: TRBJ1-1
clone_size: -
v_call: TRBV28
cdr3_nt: TGTGCCAGCAGTTTGTCGGGTACCAACCCGAACACTGAAGCTTTCTTT
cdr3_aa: CASSLSGTNPNTEAFF

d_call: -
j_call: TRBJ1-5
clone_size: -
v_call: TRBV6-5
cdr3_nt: TGTGCCAGCAGGCGGACAGATCAGCCCCAGCATTTT
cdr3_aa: CASRRTDQPQHF

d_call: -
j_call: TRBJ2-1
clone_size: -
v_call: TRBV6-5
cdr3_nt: TGTGCCAGCAGTTACTCCGTGGCGGCTAATGAGCAGTTCTTC
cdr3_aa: CASSYSVAANEQFF

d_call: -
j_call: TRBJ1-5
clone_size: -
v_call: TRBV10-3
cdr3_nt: TGTGCCATCAGTGAGGACAATGGCAATCAGCCCCAGCATTTT
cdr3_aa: CAISEDNGNQPQHF

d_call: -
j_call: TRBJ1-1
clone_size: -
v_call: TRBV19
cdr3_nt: TGTGCCGCCCGACAACCCGTAGAGAACACTGAAGCTTTCTTT
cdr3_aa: CAARQPVENTEAFF

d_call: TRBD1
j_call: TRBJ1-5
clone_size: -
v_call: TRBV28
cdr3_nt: TGTGCCAGCAGTCCAAGTCCGGGACAGGGTCGGGATCAGCCCCAGCATTTT
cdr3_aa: CASSPSPGQGRDQPQHF

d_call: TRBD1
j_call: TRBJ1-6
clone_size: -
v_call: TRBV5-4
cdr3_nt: TGTGCCAGCAGCCCCCAACCCGGGACAGAAAATTCACCCCTCCACTTT
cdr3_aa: CASSPQPGTENSPLHF

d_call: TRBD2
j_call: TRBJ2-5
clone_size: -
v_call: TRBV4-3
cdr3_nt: TGCGCCAGCAGCCAAGATGAGGGAGGGGACCAGTACTTC
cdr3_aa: CASSQDEGGDQYF

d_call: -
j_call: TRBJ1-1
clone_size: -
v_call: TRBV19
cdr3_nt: TGTGCCAGTAGTATAGATCCCCCGGGGGGGCAGAACACTGAAGCTTTCTTT
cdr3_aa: CASSIDPPGGQNTEAFF

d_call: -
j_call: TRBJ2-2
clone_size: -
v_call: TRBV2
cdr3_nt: TGTGCCAGCGTCGGGTTCGCGAACACCGGGGAGCTGTTTTTT
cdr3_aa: CASVGFANTGELFF

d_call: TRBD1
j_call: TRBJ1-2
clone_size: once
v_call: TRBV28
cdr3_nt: TGTGCCAGCAGCCCCCTGGGGACAGGCTATGGCTACACCTTC
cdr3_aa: CASSPLGTGYGYTF

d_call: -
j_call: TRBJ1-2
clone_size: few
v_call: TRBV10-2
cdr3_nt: TGCGCCAGCAGTGAGGGACAGCGGAACTATGGCTACACCTTC
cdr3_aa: CASSEGQRNYGYTF

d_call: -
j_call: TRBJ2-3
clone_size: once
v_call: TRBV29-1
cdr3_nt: TGCAGCGTTGAAGTGATTGCGTTCACAGATACGCAGTATTTT
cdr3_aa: CSVEVIAFTDTQYF

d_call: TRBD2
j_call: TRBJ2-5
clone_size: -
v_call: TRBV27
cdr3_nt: TGTGCCAGCAGTTCCCTGGGACTAGCGGTTAGAGAGACCCAGTACTTC
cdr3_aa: CASSSLGLAVRETQYF

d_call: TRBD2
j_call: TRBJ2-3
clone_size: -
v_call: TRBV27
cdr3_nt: TGTGCCAGCAGTTTAACGACTAGCGCGAACACAGATACGCAGTATTTT
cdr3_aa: CASSLTTSANTDTQYF

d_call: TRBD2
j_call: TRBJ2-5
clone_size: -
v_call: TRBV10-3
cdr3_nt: TGTGCCATAAGTTATGGGGAGGGGGAGACCCAGTACTTC
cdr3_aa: CAISYGEGETQYF

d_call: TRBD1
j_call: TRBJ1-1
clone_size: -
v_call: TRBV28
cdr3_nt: TGTGCCAGCAGTTTCGGAGGACAGGGGAACACTGAAGCTTTCTTT
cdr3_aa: CASSFGGQGNTEAFF

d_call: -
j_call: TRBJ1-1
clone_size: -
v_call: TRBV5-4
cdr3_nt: TGTGCCAGCAGCCCCTATAACACTGAAGCTTTCTTT
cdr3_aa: CASSPYNTEAFF

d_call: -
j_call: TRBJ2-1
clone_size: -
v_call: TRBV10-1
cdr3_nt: TGCGCCAGCAGCAAACTTCAGGGAAATGAGCAGTTCTTC
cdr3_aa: CASSKLQGNEQFF

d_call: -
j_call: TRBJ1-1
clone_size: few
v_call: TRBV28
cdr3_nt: TGTGCCAGCAGACCGGGGGACGTAACCGGGGGTGAAGCTTTCTTT
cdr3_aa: CASRPGDVTGGEAFF

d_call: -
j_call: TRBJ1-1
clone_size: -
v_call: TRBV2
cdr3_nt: TGTGCCAGCAAGGGGGAGAAGAACACTGAAGCTTTCTTT
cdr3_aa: CASKGEKNTEAFF

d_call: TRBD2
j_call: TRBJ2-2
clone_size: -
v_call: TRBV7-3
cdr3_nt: TGTGCCAGCAGCCCCTTAGCGGGGGGGAACACCGGGGAGCTGTTTTTT
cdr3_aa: CASSPLAGGNTGELFF

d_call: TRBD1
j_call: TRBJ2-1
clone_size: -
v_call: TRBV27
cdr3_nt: TGTGCCAGCAGTCAATGGGACAGTTACAATGAGCAGTTCTTC
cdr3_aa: CASSQWDSYNEQFF

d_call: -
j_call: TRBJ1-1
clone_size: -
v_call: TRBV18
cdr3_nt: TGTGCCAGCTCACCCCAACACGTGAACACTGAAGCTTTCTTT
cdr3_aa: CASSPQHVNTEAFF

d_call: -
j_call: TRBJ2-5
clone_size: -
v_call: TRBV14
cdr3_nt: TGTGCCAGCAGCCCGCTAAGGGACACCACCGGAGAGACCCAGTACTTC
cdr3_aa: CASSPLRDTTGETQYF

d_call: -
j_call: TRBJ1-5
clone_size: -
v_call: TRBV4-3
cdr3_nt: TGCGCCAGCAGCTTGTCCGGGACACCCAATCAGCCCCAGCATTTT
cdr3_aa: CASSLSGTPNQPQHF

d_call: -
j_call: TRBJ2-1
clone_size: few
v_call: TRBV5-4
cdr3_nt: TGTGCCAGCAGGAGGGTCGAGAACAATGAGCAGTTCTTC
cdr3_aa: CASRRVENNEQFF

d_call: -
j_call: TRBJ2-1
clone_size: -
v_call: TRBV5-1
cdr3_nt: TGCGCCAGCAGCCCCGGGGAATACAATGAGCAGTTCTTC
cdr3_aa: CASSPGEYNEQFF

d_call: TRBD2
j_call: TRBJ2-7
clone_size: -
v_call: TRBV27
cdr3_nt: TGTGCCAGCAGTTCCCTAACGGGACTAGCGGGAGGTCGAATCTCCTACGAGCAGTACTTC
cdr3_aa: CASSSLTGLAGGRISYEQYF

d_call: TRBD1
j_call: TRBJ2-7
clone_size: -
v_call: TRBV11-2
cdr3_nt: TGTGCCAGCAGCGAAAACAGGGGGTCCTACGAGCAGTACTTC
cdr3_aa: CASSENRGSYEQYF

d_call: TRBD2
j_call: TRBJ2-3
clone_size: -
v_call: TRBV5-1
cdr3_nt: TGCGCCAGCAGCTTGGCAACTAGCGGGGGCACAGATACGCAGTATTTT
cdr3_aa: CASSLATSGGTDTQYF

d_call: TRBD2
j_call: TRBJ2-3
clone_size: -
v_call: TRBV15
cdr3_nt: TGTGCCACCAGACCCCTCCCGGGGGCGGGAGGCTCATCAGATACGCAGTATTTT
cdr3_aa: CATRPLPGAGGSSDTQYF